Listed here are 15 T cell receptor beta chains from one sample, sequenced in a study of cytomegalovirus exposure and HLA in healthy donors. 13 Jbeta primers and 60 Vbeta primers were used for the PCR. The table came from immunoSEQ multiplex PCR; TCRdb's copy has only in-frame clones and leaves some out. The repertoire holds about 160,000 clones, with roughly 85% as singletons. The source material was PBMCs. Every receptor here comes from a boy younger than 10 in good health and CMV-seronegative.

This chain connects TRBV7-9 to TRBJ2-3; TRBD2 matches 12 bases. This CDR3 is built from 16 residues. Germline CDR1 and CDR2: SEHNR and FQNEAQ (reference sequence). Trimming cost V 4 bases and J 4 bases; bases outside gene matches: 6. The CDR3 region is CASSSRLAGDSDTQYF. CDR3 in DNA: TGTGCCAGCAGCTCCAGACTAGCGGGAGATTCAGATACGCAGTATTTT.

The sample holds a few counts of this clone. The gene calls are TRBV6-1 and TRBJ2-7; 9 bases map to TRBD1. Trimming cost V 5 bases and J 7 bases; bases outside gene matches: 9. Per the germline V gene, CDR1 is MNHNS and CDR2 is SASEGT. The CDR3 contains 14 residues. CDR3 nucleotides: TGTGCCAGCAGTCTACAGGGGGCGCAGGGGGAGCAGTACGTC. The encoded protein is CASSLQGAQGEQYV.

V usage is TRBV19 and J usage is TRBJ2-1; D is perhaps TRBD2 (6 bases). V lost 6 bases and J 6 bases, leaving 21 bases between the germline ends. Germline lookup yields CDR1 LNHDA and CDR2 SQIVND (reference sequence). This CDR3 is 16 amino acids long. CDR3 nucleotides: TGTGCCAGTAGCTACCCCCGACTAGTTGGTACCAATGAGCAGTTCTTC. Amino acid sequence: CASSYPRLVGTNEQFF.

The V and J genes are TRBV6-5 and TRBJ1-3; maybe TRBD1 (6 bases). V was cut by 4 bases and J by 0 bases, with 13 bases left in between. There are 16 residues in the CDR3. The V gene's germline CDR1 is MNHEY and CDR2 SVGAGI. CDR3 sequence: CASSLSRTASGNTIYF. For the CDR3, the DNA is TGTGCCAGCAGTTTATCTAGGACAGCCTCTGGAAACACCATATATTTT.

This clone appeared once. The chain is built from TRBV28 and TRBJ2-5, with TRBD2 identical over 8 bases. The J call may not be correct, given that the DNA end is closer to TRBJ2-7. The CDR3 consists of 14 residues. Germline loops: CDR1 MDHEN, CDR2 SYDVKM. Here the CDR3 reads CASTPPGGAYEQYF. DNA for the CDR3: TGTGCCAGCACCCCTCCGGGGGGGGCCTACGAGCAGTACTTC.

The chain joins TRBV30 to TRBJ2-7; the match to TRBD2 covers 8 bases. Germline loops: CDR1 GTSNPN, CDR2 SVGIG (reference sequence). This CDR3 has 16 residues. V lost 2 bases and J lost 5; bases outside the gene matches: 14. DNA of the CDR3: TGTGCCTGGAGTTTGGGGTTCGGGAGGGTCCCCCACGAGCAGTACTTC. Amino acids: CAWSLGFGRVPHEQYF. The whole variable domain, remainder taken from reference TRBV30 and TRBJ2-7, is SQTIHQWPATLVQPVGSPLSLECTVEGTSNPNLYWYRQAAGRGLQLLFYSVGIGQISSEVPQNLSASRPQDRQFILSSKKLLLSDSGFYLCAWSLGFGRVPHEQYFGPGTRLTVT.

This chain connects TRBV19 to TRBJ2-3; D possibly corresponds to TRBD2 (6 bases). The CDR3 is 17 residues long. CDR1 is LNHDA and CDR2 is SQIVND in the germline V gene (reference sequence). V shed 1 base and J shed 1 base, with 15 bases lying between them. The CDR3 sequence: CASSIGRGLGGTDTQYF. The CDR3 DNA reads TGTGCCAGTAGTATAGGGAGGGGCCTCGGGGGCACAGATACGCAGTATTTT.

V gene TRBV4-3 combines with J gene TRBJ2-1; 10 positions agree with TRBD2. This CDR3 is 17 amino acids long. V was clipped by 5 bases and J by 8 bases; unmatched bases: 15. Per the germline V gene, CDR1 is LGHNA and CDR2 is YSLEER. In DNA, the CDR3 is TGCGCCAGCAGCATCCCTCGCGGTCTAGCGGGAGACCATGAGCAGTTCTTC. Translating it yields CASSIPRGLAGDHEQFF.

CDR3 in DNA: TGTGCCAGCAGCACTACAGGGGCGGATACGCAGTATTTT. Amino acids: CASSTTGADTQYF. This chain joins TRBV5-4 and TRBJ2-3, with 7 positions matching TRBD1. The ends lost 4 bases at V and 6 bases at J; junction bases unmatched: 5. CDR1 and CDR2 (germline): SGHNT, YYREEE (reference sequence). The CDR3 is 13 amino acids.

V gene TRBV7-8 combines with J gene TRBJ2-1; D ambiguous. The CDR3 contains 16 residues. Germline lookup yields CDR1 SGHVS and CDR2 FQNEAQ. V lost 5 bases to trimming and J lost 8 bases, with 22 bases between them. CDR3 DNA: TGTGCCAGCAGCGACCCCCCAGGCCCCTACCGCTATGAGCAGTTCTTC. It codes for CASSDPPGPYRYEQFF.

The chain joins TRBV30 to TRBJ2-2; a possible D gene is TRBD1 (5 bases). The CDR3 length is 15 residues. V lost 1 base and J lost 7, with 16 bases in between. In germline, CDR1 is GTSNPN, CDR2 SVGIG (reference sequence). CDR3 coding DNA: TGTGCCTGGAGTGGTACCATGAAAGGGGACGGGGAGCTGTTTTTT. Its translation: CAWSGTMKGDGELFF.

The chain has TRBV27 and TRBJ2-5; no firm D call. Germline loops: CDR1 MNHEY, CDR2 SMNVEV (reference sequence). The V and J ends lost 4 bases and 4 bases respectively, with 13 bases between them. This CDR3 spans 14 amino acids. In nucleotides, the CDR3 is TGTGCCAGCAGTTCCATCCTGGCAGGAGAGACCCAGTACTTC. Amino acids: CASSSILAGETQYF.

This clone was seen a few times. The chain links TRBV15 to TRBJ2-2; 9 bases fit TRBD2. Germline values: CDR1 LNHNV, CDR2 YYDKDF (reference sequence). CDR3 length: 17 residues. J lost 1 base, V lost 0 bases, and 3 bases had no gene match. The CDR3 sequence is CATSREGAGGNTGELFF. For the CDR3, the DNA is TGTGCCACCAGCAGAGAGGGAGCGGGGGGGAACACCGGGGAGCTGTTTTTT.

The J gene is TRBJ2-7, the V gene TRBV18; 11 positions match TRBD1. From germline, CDR1 is KGHSH and CDR2 LQKENI. This CDR3 comprises 14 residues. In nucleotides, the CDR3 is TGTGCCAGCTCACCAATTAGGACAGGGGGCGAGCAGTATGTC. Its protein product is CASSPIRTGGEQYV.

The CDR3 reads CASSFERGNTIYF. The CDR3 coding sequence is TGTGCCAGCAGTTTCGAACGGGGAAACACCATATATTTT. This rearrangement joins TRBV28 to TRBJ1-3; D remains ambiguous. CDR3 length: 13 amino acids. CDR1 MDHEN and CDR2 SYDVKM come from the germline V gene. Trimming removed 3 bases at V and 4 bases at J, with 7 bases between.